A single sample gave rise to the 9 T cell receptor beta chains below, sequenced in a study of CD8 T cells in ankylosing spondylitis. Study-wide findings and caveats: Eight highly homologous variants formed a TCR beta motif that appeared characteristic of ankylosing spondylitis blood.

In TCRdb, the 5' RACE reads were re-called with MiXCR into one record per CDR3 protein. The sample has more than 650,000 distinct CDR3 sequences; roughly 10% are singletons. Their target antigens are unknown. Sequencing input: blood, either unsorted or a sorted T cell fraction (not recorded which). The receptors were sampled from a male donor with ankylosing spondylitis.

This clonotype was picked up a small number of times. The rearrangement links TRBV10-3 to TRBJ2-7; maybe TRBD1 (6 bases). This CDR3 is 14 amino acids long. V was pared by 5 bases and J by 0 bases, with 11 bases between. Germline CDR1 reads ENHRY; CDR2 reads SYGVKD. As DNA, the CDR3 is TGTGCCATCAGTCCCCAGGGGCTCTCCTACGAGCAGTACTTC. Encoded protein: CAISPQGLSYEQYF.

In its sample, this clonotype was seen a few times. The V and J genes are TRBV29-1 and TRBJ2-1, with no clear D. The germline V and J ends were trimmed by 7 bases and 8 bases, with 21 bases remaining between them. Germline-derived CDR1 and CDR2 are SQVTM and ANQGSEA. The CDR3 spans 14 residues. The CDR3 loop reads CSASPSGVRDEQFF. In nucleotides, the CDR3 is TGCAGCGCGAGCCCCTCAGGAGTGAGAGATGAGCAGTTCTTC.

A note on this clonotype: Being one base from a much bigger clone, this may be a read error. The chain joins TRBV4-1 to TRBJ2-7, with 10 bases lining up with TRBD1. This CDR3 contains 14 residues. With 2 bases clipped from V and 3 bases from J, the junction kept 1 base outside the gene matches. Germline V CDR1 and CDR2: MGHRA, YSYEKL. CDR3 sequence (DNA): TGCGCCAGCAGCCAACGGACAGGGGGCTACGAGCAGTACTTC. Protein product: CASSQRTGGYEQYF.

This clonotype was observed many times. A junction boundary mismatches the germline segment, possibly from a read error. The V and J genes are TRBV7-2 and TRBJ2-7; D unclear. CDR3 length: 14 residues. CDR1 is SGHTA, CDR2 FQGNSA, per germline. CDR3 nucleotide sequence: TGCGCCAGCAGCTCGAGAACTGGGACCTACGAGCAGTACTTC. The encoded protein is CASSSRTGTYEQYF.

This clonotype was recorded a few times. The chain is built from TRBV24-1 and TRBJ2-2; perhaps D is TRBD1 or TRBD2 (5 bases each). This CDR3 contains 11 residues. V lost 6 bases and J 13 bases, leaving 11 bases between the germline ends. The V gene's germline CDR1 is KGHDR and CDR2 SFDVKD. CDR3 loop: CATSPGARLFF. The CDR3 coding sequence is TGTGCCACCAGTCCCGGGGCACGGCTGTTTTTT.

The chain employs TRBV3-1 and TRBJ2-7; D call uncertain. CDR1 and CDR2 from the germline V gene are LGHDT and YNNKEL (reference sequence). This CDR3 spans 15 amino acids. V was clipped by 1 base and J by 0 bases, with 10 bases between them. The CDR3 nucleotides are TGTGCCAGCAGCCAAGTCTTCACAGCCTCCTACGAGCAGTACTTC. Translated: CASSQVFTASYEQYF.

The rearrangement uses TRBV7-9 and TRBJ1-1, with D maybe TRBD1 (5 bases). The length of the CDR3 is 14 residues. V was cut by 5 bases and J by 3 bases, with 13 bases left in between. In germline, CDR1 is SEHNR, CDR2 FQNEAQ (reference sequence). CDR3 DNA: TGTGCCAGCAGCCACCGGGACGTGGACACTGAAGCTTTCTTT. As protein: CASSHRDVDTEAFF.

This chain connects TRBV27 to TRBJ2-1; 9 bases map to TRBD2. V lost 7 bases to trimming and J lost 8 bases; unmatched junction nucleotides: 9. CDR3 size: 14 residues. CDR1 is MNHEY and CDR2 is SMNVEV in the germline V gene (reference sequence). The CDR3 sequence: CASKDSGGPDEQFF. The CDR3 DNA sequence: TGTGCCAGCAAGGACAGCGGGGGGCCCGATGAGCAGTTCTTC.

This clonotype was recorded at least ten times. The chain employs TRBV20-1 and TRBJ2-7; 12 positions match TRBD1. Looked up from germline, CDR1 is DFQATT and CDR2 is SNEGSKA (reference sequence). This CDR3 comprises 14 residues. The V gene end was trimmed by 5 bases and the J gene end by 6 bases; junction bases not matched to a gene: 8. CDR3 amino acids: CSAPPGQGAPEQYF. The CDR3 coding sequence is TGCAGTGCTCCACCGGGACAGGGGGCACCCGAGCAGTACTTC.